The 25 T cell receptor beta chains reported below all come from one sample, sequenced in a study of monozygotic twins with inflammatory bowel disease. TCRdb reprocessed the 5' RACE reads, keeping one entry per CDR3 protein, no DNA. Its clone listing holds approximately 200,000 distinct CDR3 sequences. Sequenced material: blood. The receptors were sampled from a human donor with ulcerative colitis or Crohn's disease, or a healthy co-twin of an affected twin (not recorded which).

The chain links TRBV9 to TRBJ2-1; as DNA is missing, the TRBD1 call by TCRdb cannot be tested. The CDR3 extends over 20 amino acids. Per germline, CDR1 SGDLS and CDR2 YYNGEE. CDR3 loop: CASSVAPPGRGGTKHNEQFF.

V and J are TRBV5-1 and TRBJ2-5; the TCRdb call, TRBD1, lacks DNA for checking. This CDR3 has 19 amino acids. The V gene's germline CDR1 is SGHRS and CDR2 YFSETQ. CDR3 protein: CASSSSGQESGSRGKTQYF.

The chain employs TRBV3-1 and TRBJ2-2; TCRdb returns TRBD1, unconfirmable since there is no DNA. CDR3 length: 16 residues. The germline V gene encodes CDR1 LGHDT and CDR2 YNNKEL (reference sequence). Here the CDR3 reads CVSSQGLDRNTGELFF.

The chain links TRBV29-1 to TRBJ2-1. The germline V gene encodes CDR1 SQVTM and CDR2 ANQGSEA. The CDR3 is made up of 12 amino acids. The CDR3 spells CSVKTDYNEQFF.

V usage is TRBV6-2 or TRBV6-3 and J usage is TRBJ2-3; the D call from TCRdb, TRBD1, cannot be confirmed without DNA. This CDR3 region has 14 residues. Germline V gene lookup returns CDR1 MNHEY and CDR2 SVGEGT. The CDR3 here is CASSPGHLGDTQYF.

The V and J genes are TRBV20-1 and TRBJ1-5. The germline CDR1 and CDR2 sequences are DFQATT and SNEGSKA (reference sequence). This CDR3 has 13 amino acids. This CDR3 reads CSALSAGNQPQHF.

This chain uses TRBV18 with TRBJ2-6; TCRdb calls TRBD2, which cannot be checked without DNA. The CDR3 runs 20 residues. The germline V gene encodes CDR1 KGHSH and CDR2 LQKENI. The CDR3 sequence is CASPGEGPLPFDSGANVLTF.

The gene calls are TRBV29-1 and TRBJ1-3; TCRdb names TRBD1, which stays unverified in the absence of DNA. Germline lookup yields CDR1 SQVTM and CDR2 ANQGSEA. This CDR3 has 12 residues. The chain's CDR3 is CSVGTTGNTIYF.

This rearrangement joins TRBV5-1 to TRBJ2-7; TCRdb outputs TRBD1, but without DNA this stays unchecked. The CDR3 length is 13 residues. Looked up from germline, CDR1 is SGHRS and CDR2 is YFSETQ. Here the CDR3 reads CASSPGTIYEQYF.

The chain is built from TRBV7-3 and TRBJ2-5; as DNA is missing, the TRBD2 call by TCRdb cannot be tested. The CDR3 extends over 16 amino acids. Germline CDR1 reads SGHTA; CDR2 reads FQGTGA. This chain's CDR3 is CASSYYGGMSIETQYF.

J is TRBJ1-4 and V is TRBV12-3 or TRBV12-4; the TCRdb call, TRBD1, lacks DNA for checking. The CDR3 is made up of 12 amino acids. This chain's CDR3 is CASSQSGTGLFF.

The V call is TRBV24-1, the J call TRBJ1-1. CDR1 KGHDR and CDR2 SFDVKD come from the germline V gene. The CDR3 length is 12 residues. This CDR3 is CATSGDTDVAFF.

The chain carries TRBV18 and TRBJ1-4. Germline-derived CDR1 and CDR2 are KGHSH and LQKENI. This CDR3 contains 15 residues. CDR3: CASSPIYGEGEKLFF.

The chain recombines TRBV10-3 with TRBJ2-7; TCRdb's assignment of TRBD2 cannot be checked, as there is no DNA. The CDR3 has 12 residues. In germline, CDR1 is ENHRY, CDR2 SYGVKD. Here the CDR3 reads CAISDSSDEQYF.

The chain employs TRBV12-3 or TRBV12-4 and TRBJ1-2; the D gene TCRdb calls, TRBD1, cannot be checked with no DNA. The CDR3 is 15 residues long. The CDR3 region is CASSTFGGANYGYTF.

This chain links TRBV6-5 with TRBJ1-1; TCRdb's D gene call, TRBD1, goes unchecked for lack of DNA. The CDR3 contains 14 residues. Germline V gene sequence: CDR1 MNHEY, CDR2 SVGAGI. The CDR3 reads CASSYRPGNTEAFF.

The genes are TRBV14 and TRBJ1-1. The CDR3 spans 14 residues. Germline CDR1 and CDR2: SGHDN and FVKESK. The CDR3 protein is CASSQAGSGTEAFF.

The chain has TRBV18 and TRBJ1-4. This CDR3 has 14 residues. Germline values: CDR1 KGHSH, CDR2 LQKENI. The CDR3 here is CASSPLATNEKLFF.

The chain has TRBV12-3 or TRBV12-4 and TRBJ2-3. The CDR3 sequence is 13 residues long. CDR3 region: CASSFMGTDTQYF.

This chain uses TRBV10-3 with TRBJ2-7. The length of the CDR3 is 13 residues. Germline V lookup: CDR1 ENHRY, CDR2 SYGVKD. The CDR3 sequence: CAIAQGQSNEQYF.

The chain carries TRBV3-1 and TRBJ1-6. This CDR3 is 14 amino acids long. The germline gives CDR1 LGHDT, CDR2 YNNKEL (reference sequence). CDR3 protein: CASSLGTENSPLHF.

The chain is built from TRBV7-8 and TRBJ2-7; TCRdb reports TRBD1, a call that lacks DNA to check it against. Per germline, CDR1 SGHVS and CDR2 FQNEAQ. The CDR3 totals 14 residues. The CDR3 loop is CASNQGASSYEQYF.

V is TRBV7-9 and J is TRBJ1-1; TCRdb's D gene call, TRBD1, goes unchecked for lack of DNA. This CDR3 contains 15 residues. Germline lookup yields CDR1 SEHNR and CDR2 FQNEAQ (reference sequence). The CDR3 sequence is CASSSKTGLKTEAFF.

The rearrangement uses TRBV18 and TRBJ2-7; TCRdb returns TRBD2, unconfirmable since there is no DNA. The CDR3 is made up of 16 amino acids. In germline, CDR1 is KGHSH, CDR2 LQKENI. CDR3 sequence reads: CASSPTPGSGQYEQYF.

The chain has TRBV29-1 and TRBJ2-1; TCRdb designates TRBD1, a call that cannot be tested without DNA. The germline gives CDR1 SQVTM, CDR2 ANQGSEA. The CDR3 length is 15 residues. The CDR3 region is CSVPRGGTGTNEQFF.